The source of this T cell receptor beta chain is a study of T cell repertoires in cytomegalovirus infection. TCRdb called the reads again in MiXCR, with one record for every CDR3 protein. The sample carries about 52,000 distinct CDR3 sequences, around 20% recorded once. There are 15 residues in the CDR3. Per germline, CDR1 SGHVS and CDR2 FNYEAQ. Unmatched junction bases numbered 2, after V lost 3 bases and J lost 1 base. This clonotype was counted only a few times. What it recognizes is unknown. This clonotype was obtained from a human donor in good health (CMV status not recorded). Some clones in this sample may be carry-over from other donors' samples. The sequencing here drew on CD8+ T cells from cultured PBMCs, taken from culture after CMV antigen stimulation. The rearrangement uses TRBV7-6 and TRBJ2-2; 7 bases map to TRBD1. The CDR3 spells CASSFTGVNTGELFF. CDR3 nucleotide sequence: TGTGCCAGCAGCTTCACAGGGGTGAACACCGGGGAGCTGTTTTTT.